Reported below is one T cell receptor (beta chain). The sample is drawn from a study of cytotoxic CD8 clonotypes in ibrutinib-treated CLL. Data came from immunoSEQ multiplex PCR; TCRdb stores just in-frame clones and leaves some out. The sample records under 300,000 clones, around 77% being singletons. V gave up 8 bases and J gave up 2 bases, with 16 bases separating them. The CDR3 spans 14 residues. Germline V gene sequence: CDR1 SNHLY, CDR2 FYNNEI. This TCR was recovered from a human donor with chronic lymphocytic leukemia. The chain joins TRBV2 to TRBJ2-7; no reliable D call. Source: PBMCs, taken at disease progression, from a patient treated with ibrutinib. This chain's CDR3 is CASCPRVWPYEQYF. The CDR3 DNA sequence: TGTGCCAGCTGCCCAAGGGTATGGCCCTACGAGCAGTACTTC.